The present entry profiles one TCR beta chain with its context. This specimen comes from a study of CD8+CD57+ T cells in acquired aplastic anemia. It was patients with CD8+CD57+ cell expansion by flow cytometry who were chosen for sequencing. Using genomic DNA as the template, TCR beta VDJ and CDR3 profiling was carried out. A single record per CDR3 protein comes from TCRdb applying MiXCR to the reads. The data show 200,000 to 250,000 distinct CDR3 sequences, 50% to 70% seen once. V lost 0 bases and J 5 bases, leaving 11 bases between the germline ends. The germline CDR1 and CDR2 sequences are DFQATT and SNEGSKA (reference sequence). The CDR3 runs to 13 residues.

This sequence joins TRBV20-1 and TRBJ2-7; D perhaps matches TRBD2 (5 bases). This clonotype was obtained from a human donor with aplastic anemia. The specimen was sorted CD4+, CD8+, or CD8+CD57+ T cells (not recorded which) from PBMCs. The CDR3 DNA follows: TGCAGTGCTAGAGATTCGGGGAACCACGAGCAGTACTTC. Protein sequence: CSARDSGNHEQYF.